This T cell receptor (beta chain) is drawn from a study of shared clonotypes between healthy human individuals. Across the study: For every donor, three CD4 naive, three CD4 memory, two CD8 naive and one CD8 memory plates were used. Points from the study as a whole: Non-shared clonotypes showed lower generation probabilities than clonotypes common to all four donors.

Data came from immunoSEQ multiplex PCR; TCRdb stores just in-frame clones and leaves some out. The table lists 2 million to 2.5 million clones, 95% of them singletons. The V end lost 2 bases, the J end lost 2 bases, and 10 bases lay between the germline ends. The germline V gene encodes CDR1 MGHDK and CDR2 SYGVNS. The CDR3 covers 14 residues. This clone occurred once. Its antigen is currently unknown. The clonotype originates from a man aged 18 to 29 in good health. Sequenced: naive CD4+ T cells sorted from blood. Subset indicated: CD45RA+ positively selected. The rearrangement uses TRBV25-1 and TRBJ2-7; a weak D match, TRBD1 (6 bases). The DNA of the CDR3 is TGTGCCAGCAGTGAAAGGGGGTTTGCCTACGAGCAGTACTTC. As protein: CASSERGFAYEQYF.